The T cell receptor beta chain described here comes from a study of early stage breast cancer tumors. Study details: About 70% of the 16 invasive tumors were ER+, PR+ and HER2-.

Trimming shortened V by 1 base and J by 3 bases, and 16 bases separated the two germline ends. The CDR3 is 16 amino acids. Germline CDR1 SGHNT, CDR2 YYREEE (reference sequence). Notes on the study in general: Blood repertoires resembled normal breast more than tumor. Compared with adjacent normal breast tissue, tumors showed 2 to 3-fold greater T cell density and higher clonality.

The sample holds one count of this clone. Its antigen is still unknown. Using immunoSEQ multiplex PCR, the repertoire was profiled, and TCRdb retains in-frame clones only, with some absent. The sample shows 10,000 or so clones, about four fifths of them seen only once. This receptor was obtained from a person aged 35-50 years with breast cancer. Sequenced: normal breast tissue next to the tumor. This chain links TRBV5-4 with TRBJ1-1, with D maybe TRBD1 (6 bases). CDR3 residues: CASSLQGRATDTEAFF. The CDR3 DNA reads as TGTGCCAGCAGCTTGCAGGGGAGGGCAACCGACACTGAAGCTTTCTTT.